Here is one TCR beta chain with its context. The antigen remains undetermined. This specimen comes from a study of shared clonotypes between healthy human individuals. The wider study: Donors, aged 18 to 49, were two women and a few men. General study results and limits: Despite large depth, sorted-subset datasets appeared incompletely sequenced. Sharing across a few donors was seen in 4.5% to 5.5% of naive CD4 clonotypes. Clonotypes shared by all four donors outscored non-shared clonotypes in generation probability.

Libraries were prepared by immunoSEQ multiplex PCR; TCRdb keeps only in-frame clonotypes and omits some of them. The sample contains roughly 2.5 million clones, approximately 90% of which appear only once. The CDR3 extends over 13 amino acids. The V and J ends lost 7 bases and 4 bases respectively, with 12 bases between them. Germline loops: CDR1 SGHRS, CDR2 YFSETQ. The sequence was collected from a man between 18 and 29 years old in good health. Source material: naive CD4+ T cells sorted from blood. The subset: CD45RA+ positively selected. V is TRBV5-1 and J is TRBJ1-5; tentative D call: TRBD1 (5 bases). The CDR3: CASAPGTNQPQHF. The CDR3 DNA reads TGCGCCAGCGCCCCAGGGACGAATCAGCCCCAGCATTTT.